Listed below are T cell receptor beta chains from one sample, sequenced in a study of blood T cell repertoires in COVID-19. Using immunoSEQ multiplex PCR, the repertoire was profiled, and TCRdb retains in-frame clones only, with some absent. The repertoire holds 250,000 or so clones, with around 90% as singletons. Sequencing was carried out using peripheral blood. These receptors were collected from a woman between 55 and 75 years old with COVID-19, enrolled during active disease. CDR3s include the opening cysteine and the closing phenylalanine or tryptophan. The D gene is left open where the match is weak. Only some rows state a clone size, as once, few, many or a class for expanded clones.

D gene: TRBD1
clone size: .
J gene: TRBJ2-7
CDR3 length: 15
V gene: TRBV27
CDR3 DNA: TGTGCCAGCAGTTCCCCAGGACAGGGATACTACGAGCAGTACTTC
CDR3 protein: CASSSPGQGYYEQYF

D gene: .
clone size: .
J gene: TRBJ1-1
CDR3 length: 14
V gene: TRBV5-4
CDR3 DNA: TGTGCCAGCAGCCCCTGGGCCATGAACACTGAAGCTTTCTTT
CDR3 protein: CASSPWAMNTEAFF

D gene: .
clone size: once
J gene: TRBJ1-4
CDR3 length: 13
V gene: TRBV6-1
CDR3 DNA: TGTGCCAGCAGTGAAGTAATAATTGAAAAACTGTTTTTT
CDR3 protein: CASSEVIIEKLFF

D gene: TRBD1
clone size: .
J gene: TRBJ2-2
CDR3 length: 16
V gene: TRBV9
CDR3 DNA: TGTGCCAGCAGTGTCGGGACAGGGTATCTCTCCGGGGAGCTGTTTTTT
CDR3 protein: CASSVGTGYLSGELFF

D gene: TRBD1
clone size: .
J gene: TRBJ1-1
CDR3 length: 14
V gene: TRBV27
CDR3 DNA: TGTGCCAGCAGTGAGAGGGGGCCGGACACTGAAGCTTTCTTT
CDR3 protein: CASSERGPDTEAFF

D gene: .
clone size: .
J gene: TRBJ1-3
CDR3 length: 14
V gene: TRBV6-5
CDR3 DNA: TGTGCCAGCACCCTGGGGGGGCCTGGAAACACCATATATTTT
CDR3 protein: CASTLGGPGNTIYF

D gene: TRBD2
clone size: .
J gene: TRBJ2-5
CDR3 length: 14
V gene: TRBV9
CDR3 DNA: TGTGCCAGCAGCGTAGCTGGGGGGGAAGAGACCCAGTACTTC
CDR3 protein: CASSVAGGEETQYF

D gene: .
clone size: .
J gene: TRBJ1-1
CDR3 length: 14
V gene: TRBV7-3
CDR3 DNA: TGTGCCAGCAGCTCTCACCATAGAAACACTGAAGCTTTCTTT
CDR3 protein: CASSSHHRNTEAFF

D gene: TRBD1
clone size: .
J gene: TRBJ1-1
CDR3 length: 15
V gene: TRBV19
CDR3 DNA: TGTGCCAGTACCGACAGGGGGCTGGTGAACACTGAAGCTTTCTTT
CDR3 protein: CASTDRGLVNTEAFF

D gene: TRBD1
clone size: .
J gene: TRBJ1-3
CDR3 length: 15
V gene: TRBV19
CDR3 DNA: TGTGCCAGTACTCCACAGGGGGCAACTGGAAACACCATATATTTT
CDR3 protein: CASTPQGATGNTIYF

D gene: TRBD1
clone size: .
J gene: TRBJ1-2
CDR3 length: 16
V gene: TRBV9
CDR3 DNA: TGTGCCAGCAGGCCAGAGGGAAGGGGGCATACCTATGGCTACACCTTC
CDR3 protein: CASRPEGRGHTYGYTF

D gene: TRBD1
clone size: few
J gene: TRBJ1-3
CDR3 length: 16
V gene: TRBV15
CDR3 DNA: TGTGCCACCAGCAGAGGGGGGACAGCGGGTGGAAACACCATATATTTT
CDR3 protein: CATSRGGTAGGNTIYF

D gene: .
clone size: .
J gene: TRBJ2-1
CDR3 length: 13
V gene: TRBV3-1/TRBV3-2
CDR3 DNA: TGTGCCAGCAAGCGAGGCTCCTACAATGAGCAGTTCTTC
CDR3 protein: CASKRGSYNEQFF

D gene: .
clone size: .
J gene: TRBJ1-2
CDR3 length: 12
V gene: TRBV5-5
CDR3 DNA: TGTGCCAGCAGCTCTGACTACTATGGCTACACCTTC
CDR3 protein: CASSSDYYGYTF

D gene: .
clone size: .
J gene: TRBJ1-1
CDR3 length: 13
V gene: TRBV7-9
CDR3 DNA: TGTGCCAGCAGCCCCCAGATGAACACTGAAGCTTTCTTT
CDR3 protein: CASSPQMNTEAFF

D gene: TRBD1
clone size: .
J gene: TRBJ1-2
CDR3 length: 13
V gene: TRBV30
CDR3 DNA: TGTGCCTGGAGTGTGAGCGGGACAGGGTTAGACACCTTC
CDR3 protein: CAWSVSGTGLDTF

D gene: TRBD1
clone size: once
J gene: TRBJ1-2
CDR3 length: 14
V gene: TRBV4-2
CDR3 DNA: TGTGCCAGCAGCCAAGAGGGACAGGGAGTTGGCTACACCTTC
CDR3 protein: CASSQEGQGVGYTF

D gene: .
clone size: .
J gene: TRBJ2-7
CDR3 length: 11
V gene: TRBV10-3
CDR3 DNA: TGTGCCATCAGTGGGCGGGGCGAGCAGTACTTC
CDR3 protein: CAISGRGEQYF

D gene: TRBD2
clone size: .
J gene: TRBJ2-3
CDR3 length: 15
V gene: TRBV3-1/TRBV3-2
CDR3 DNA: TGTGCCAGCAGTGTCACTAGCGGGTCCCGGGATACGCAGTATTTT
CDR3 protein: CASSVTSGSRDTQYF

D gene: TRBD1
clone size: .
J gene: TRBJ2-5
CDR3 length: 14
V gene: TRBV27
CDR3 DNA: TGTGCCAGCAGCCCCCAGGGGGCCCAAGAGACCCAGTACTTC
CDR3 protein: CASSPQGAQETQYF

D gene: TRBD1
clone size: .
J gene: TRBJ2-3
CDR3 length: 16
V gene: TRBV5-4
CDR3 DNA: TGTGCCAGCAGCTTGATCGGGACAGCCTTCACAGATACGCAGTATTTT
CDR3 protein: CASSLIGTAFTDTQYF

D gene: TRBD2
clone size: .
J gene: TRBJ2-1
CDR3 length: 16
V gene: TRBV6-4
CDR3 DNA: TGTGCCAGCAGTGTTAGGGCGGGGGGTCCCTACAATGAGCAGTTCTTC
CDR3 protein: CASSVRAGGPYNEQFF

D gene: .
clone size: once
J gene: TRBJ2-5
CDR3 length: 14
V gene: TRBV15
CDR3 DNA: TGTGCCACCAGCAGAGAATATCGAGGGGAGACCCAGTACTTC
CDR3 protein: CATSREYRGETQYF

D gene: .
clone size: .
J gene: TRBJ1-6
CDR3 length: 15
V gene: TRBV14
CDR3 DNA: TGTGCCAGCAGCCAAGTCGGGGGAGGAAATTCACCCCTCCACTTT
CDR3 protein: CASSQVGGGNSPLHF

D gene: TRBD2
clone size: .
J gene: TRBJ2-7
CDR3 length: 15
V gene: TRBV7-2
CDR3 DNA: TGTGCCAGCAGCGTAGCCGGGACTACGAACTACGAGCAGTACTTC
CDR3 protein: CASSVAGTTNYEQYF

D gene: TRBD2
clone size: .
J gene: TRBJ2-3
CDR3 length: 16
V gene: TRBV5-8
CDR3 DNA: TGTGCCAGCAGCCTCTGGACTAGCGGGGTCGCAGATACGCAGTATTTT
CDR3 protein: CASSLWTSGVADTQYF

D gene: TRBD1
clone size: .
J gene: TRBJ1-1
CDR3 length: 12
V gene: TRBV24-1
CDR3 DNA: TGTGCCATTGGACAGGAGAACACTGAAGCTTTCTTT
CDR3 protein: CAIGQENTEAFF

D gene: .
clone size: few
J gene: TRBJ1-3
CDR3 length: 17
V gene: TRBV4-2
CDR3 DNA: TGTGCCAGCAGCCAACTGTCATATGCTAGTTCTGGAAACACCATATATTTT
CDR3 protein: CASSQLSYASSGNTIYF

D gene: .
clone size: .
J gene: TRBJ1-1
CDR3 length: 16
V gene: TRBV5-1
CDR3 DNA: TGCGCCAGCAGCGTGGGGCAGGGGATCATGAACACTGAAGCTTTCTTT
CDR3 protein: CASSVGQGIMNTEAFF

D gene: TRBD2
clone size: .
J gene: TRBJ2-5
CDR3 length: 15
V gene: TRBV5-4
CDR3 DNA: TGTGTCAGCAGTACGGGCGGGGGGGCCCGGGAGACCCAGTACTTC
CDR3 protein: CVSSTGGGARETQYF

D gene: TRBD2
clone size: .
J gene: TRBJ2-2
CDR3 length: 16
V gene: TRBV5-5
CDR3 DNA: TGTGCCAGCAGCTGGGGCGGGGGTTTTAACACCGGGGAGCTGTTTTTT
CDR3 protein: CASSWGGGFNTGELFF

D gene: .
clone size: .
J gene: TRBJ1-1
CDR3 length: 13
V gene: TRBV7-9
CDR3 DNA: TGTGCCAGCAGCCTAGGGGCAGGGAGGGAAGCTTTCTTT
CDR3 protein: CASSLGAGREAFF

D gene: .
clone size: .
J gene: TRBJ2-2
CDR3 length: 17
V gene: TRBV7-2
CDR3 DNA: TGTGCCAGCACCCGACATGAGTGGTCTCGTGGAACCGGGGAGCTGTTTTTT
CDR3 protein: CASTRHEWSRGTGELFF

D gene: .
clone size: .
J gene: TRBJ1-6
CDR3 length: 15
V gene: TRBV9
CDR3 DNA: TGTGCCAGCAGCGTAGATGGACATAATAATTCACCCCTCCACTTT
CDR3 protein: CASSVDGHNNSPLHF

D gene: .
clone size: .
J gene: TRBJ2-1
CDR3 length: 15
V gene: TRBV9
CDR3 DNA: TGTGCCAGCAGCCCCCACGCCTATAGTAATAATGAGCAGTTCTTC
CDR3 protein: CASSPHAYSNNEQFF

D gene: .
clone size: .
J gene: TRBJ1-3
CDR3 length: 14
V gene: TRBV19
CDR3 DNA: TGTGCCAGTAGATCCGAGAGCTCTGGAAACACCATATATTTT
CDR3 protein: CASRSESSGNTIYF

D gene: .
clone size: .
J gene: TRBJ1-1
CDR3 length: 15
V gene: TRBV3-1/TRBV3-2
CDR3 DNA: TGTGCCAGCAGCCAATCTGTCAGGGTCGATACTGAAGCTTTCTTT
CDR3 protein: CASSQSVRVDTEAFF

D gene: .
clone size: .
J gene: TRBJ1-6
CDR3 length: 15
V gene: TRBV19
CDR3 DNA: TGTGCCAGTAGTACGGGGACACTTTATAATTCACCCCTCCACTTT
CDR3 protein: CASSTGTLYNSPLHF

D gene: TRBD1
clone size: .
J gene: TRBJ2-2
CDR3 length: 17
V gene: TRBV4-1
CDR3 DNA: TGCGCCAGCAGCCAACCGAAGGGACAGGGAGGGACCGGGGAGCTGTTTTTT
CDR3 protein: CASSQPKGQGGTGELFF

D gene: TRBD1
clone size: .
J gene: TRBJ1-1
CDR3 length: 15
V gene: TRBV7-9
CDR3 DNA: TGTGCCAGCAGCTTAAGGACAGGGCGAAACACTGAAGCTTTCTTT
CDR3 protein: CASSLRTGRNTEAFF

D gene: .
clone size: .
J gene: TRBJ2-3
CDR3 length: 14
V gene: TRBV5-1
CDR3 DNA: TGCGCCAGCAGCTCGCAAGCCGCCCGAGATACGCAGTATTTT
CDR3 protein: CASSSQAARDTQYF

D gene: .
clone size: few
J gene: TRBJ1-6
CDR3 length: 15
V gene: TRBV2
CDR3 DNA: TGTGCCAGCATCTCCACCAGGGCGCCTCTTTCACCCCTCCACTTT
CDR3 protein: CASISTRAPLSPLHF

D gene: .
clone size: .
J gene: TRBJ1-1
CDR3 length: 11
V gene: TRBV29-1
CDR3 DNA: TGCAGCGCCGGAGAGGACACTGAAGCTTTCTTT
CDR3 protein: CSAGEDTEAFF

D gene: TRBD1
clone size: .
J gene: TRBJ1-2
CDR3 length: 15
V gene: TRBV11-2
CDR3 DNA: TGTGCCAGCAGCCGGGACAGCCTACGCAACTATGGCTACACCTTC
CDR3 protein: CASSRDSLRNYGYTF

D gene: .
clone size: few
J gene: TRBJ1-2
CDR3 length: 13
V gene: TRBV3-1/TRBV3-2
CDR3 DNA: TGTGCCAGCAGCCAAGCGACAAACTATGGCTACACCTTC
CDR3 protein: CASSQATNYGYTF

D gene: TRBD1
clone size: .
J gene: TRBJ1-2
CDR3 length: 13
V gene: TRBV6-5
CDR3 DNA: TGTGCCGGGGCGACAGGGGCTAGGTATGGCTACACCTTC
CDR3 protein: CAGATGARYGYTF

D gene: TRBD1
clone size: .
J gene: TRBJ2-1
CDR3 length: 16
V gene: TRBV5-6
CDR3 DNA: TGTGCCAGCAGCAACGGACAGGGAGACTCCTACAATGAGCAGTTCTTC
CDR3 protein: CASSNGQGDSYNEQFF

D gene: TRBD1
clone size: .
J gene: TRBJ2-4
CDR3 length: 15
V gene: TRBV29-1
CDR3 DNA: TGCAGCGTGAACCGACAGGGGGCAGCCAAAAACATTCAGTACTTC
CDR3 protein: CSVNRQGAAKNIQYF

D gene: TRBD2
clone size: .
J gene: TRBJ2-1
CDR3 length: 21
V gene: TRBV7-3
CDR3 DNA: TGTGCCAGCAGCACCCAACCGACTAGCGGGGGGCTTTTGAGCTCCTACAATGAGCAGTTCTTC
CDR3 protein: CASSTQPTSGGLLSSYNEQFF